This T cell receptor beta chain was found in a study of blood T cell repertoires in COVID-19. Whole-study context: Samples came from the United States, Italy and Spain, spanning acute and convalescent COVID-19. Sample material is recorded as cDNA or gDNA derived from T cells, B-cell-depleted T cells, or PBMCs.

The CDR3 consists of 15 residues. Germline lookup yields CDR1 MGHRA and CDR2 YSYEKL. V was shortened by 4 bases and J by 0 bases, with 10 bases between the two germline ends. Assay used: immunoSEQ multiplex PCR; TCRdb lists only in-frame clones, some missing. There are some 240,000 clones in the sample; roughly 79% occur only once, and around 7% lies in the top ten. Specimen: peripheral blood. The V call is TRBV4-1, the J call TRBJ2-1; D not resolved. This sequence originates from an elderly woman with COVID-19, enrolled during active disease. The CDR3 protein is CASSLRSSSYNEQFF. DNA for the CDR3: TGCGCCAGCAGCCTACGTTCGAGCTCCTACAATGAGCAGTTCTTC.